This T cell receptor beta chain was retrieved from a study of Graves' ophthalmopathy and Graves' hyperthyroidism. Study-wide results and limits: A 13-signature model separated ophthalmopathy from stable hyperthyroidism, about 88% sensitivity, around 78% specificity. Forecasting of ophthalmopathy progression by the model achieved 60% to 71% sensitivity and around 72% specificity.

Trimming removed 2 bases at V and 6 bases at J, with 7 bases between. From germline, CDR1 is GTSNPN and CDR2 SVGIG (reference sequence). The CDR3 is 12 residues long. Concerning this clonotype itself: Its specificity is unknown.

Someone took the PBMCs out of approximately 9 ml of fresh peripheral blood. RNA transcripts served as template for amplifying TCR beta CDR3 sequences. First-round RT-PCR used HTBI primers; second-round multiplex PCR followed. TCRdb analysed the multiplex PCR reads with MiXCR anew, one entry per CDR3 protein. Of over 200,000 distinct CDR3 sequences listed, just under 30% are singletons. This clonotype was sampled from a man aged 50 or older with Graves' ophthalmopathy. The rearrangement uses TRBV30 and TRBJ2-2, with D hard to call. The sample was peripheral blood. Written as DNA, the CDR3 is TGTGCCTGGAGTCCACTCTCCGGGGAGCTGTTTTTT. Protein product: CAWSPLSGELFF.